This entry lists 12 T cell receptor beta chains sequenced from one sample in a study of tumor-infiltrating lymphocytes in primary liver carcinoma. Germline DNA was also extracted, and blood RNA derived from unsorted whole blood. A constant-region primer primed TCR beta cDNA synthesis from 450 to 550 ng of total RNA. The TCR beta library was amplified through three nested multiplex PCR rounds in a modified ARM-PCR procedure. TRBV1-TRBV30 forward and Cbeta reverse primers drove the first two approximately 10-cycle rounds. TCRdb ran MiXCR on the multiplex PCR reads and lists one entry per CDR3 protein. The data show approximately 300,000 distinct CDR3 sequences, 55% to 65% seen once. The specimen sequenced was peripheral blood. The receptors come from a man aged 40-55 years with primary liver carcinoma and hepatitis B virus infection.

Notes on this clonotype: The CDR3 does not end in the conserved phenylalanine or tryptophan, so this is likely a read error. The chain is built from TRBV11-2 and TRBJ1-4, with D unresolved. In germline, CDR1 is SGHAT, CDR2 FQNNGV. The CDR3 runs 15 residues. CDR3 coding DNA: TGTACCAGCAGCTTAGGAGAGAGGGAAACTGAAAAACTGTTTTAT. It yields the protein CTSSLGERETEKLFY.

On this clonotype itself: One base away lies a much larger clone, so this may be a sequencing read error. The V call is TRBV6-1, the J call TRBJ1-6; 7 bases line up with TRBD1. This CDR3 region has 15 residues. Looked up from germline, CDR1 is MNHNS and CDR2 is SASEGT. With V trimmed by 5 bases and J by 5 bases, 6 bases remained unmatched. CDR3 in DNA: TGTGCCAGCAGTCGGACAGGTTTAAATAATTCACCCCTCCACTTT. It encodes CASSRTGLNNSPLHF.

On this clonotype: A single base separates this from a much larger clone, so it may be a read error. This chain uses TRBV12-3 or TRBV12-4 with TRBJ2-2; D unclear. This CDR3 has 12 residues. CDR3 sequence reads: CASVLGTVELFF. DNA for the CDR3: TGTGCCAGCGTCCTAGGTACCGTGGAGCTGTTTTTT.

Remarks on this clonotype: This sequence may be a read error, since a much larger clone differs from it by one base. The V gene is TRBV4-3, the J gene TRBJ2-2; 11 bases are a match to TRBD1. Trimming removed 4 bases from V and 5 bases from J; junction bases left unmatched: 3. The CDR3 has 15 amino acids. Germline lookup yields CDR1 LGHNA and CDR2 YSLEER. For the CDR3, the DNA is TGCGCCAGCAGCCTCCGGGACAGGGGGACCGGGGAGCTGTTTTTT. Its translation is CASSLRDRGTGELFF.

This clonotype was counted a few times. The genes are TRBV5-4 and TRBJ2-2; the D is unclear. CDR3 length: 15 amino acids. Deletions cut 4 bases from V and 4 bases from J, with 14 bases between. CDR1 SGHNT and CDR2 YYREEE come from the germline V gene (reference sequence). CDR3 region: CASSPLPIATGELFF. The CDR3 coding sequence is TGTGCCAGCAGCCCGCTACCAATCGCCACCGGGGAGCTGTTTTTT.

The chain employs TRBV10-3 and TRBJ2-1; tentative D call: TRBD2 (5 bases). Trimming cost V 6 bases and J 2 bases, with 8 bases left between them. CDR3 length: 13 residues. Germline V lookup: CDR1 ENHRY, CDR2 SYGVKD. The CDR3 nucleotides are TGTGCCATCAGAGGGAGAGCCTACAATGAGCAGTTCTTC. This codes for CAIRGRAYNEQFF.

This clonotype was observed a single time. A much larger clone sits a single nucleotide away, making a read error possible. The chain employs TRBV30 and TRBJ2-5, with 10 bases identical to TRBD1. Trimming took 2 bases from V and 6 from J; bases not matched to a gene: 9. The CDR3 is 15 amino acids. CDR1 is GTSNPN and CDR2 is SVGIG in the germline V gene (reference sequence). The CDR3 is CAWSSRDRGVKTQYF. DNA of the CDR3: TGTGCCTGGAGTTCCCGGGACAGGGGTGTGAAGACCCAGTACTTC. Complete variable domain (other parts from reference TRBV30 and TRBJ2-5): SQTIHQWPATLVQPVGSPLSLECTVEGTSNPNLYWYRQAAGRGLQLLFYSVGIGQISSEVPQNLSASRPQDRQFILSSKKLLLSDSGFYLCAWSSRDRGVKTQYFGPGTRLLVL.

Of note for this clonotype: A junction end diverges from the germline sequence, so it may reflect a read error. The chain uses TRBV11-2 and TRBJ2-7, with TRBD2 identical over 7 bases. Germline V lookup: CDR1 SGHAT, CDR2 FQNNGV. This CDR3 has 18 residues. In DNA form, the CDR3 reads TGTGCCAGCAGCTCTCTAGGACTAGTGGGAGTCCCCTCCTACGTGCAGTACTTC. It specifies CASSSLGLVGVPSYVQYF.

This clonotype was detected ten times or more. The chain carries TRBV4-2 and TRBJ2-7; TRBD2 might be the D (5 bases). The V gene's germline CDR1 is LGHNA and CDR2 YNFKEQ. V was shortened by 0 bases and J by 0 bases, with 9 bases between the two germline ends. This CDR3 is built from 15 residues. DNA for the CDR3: TGTGCCAGCAGCCAAGAAACGGGAAGCTCCTACGAGCAGTACTTC. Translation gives CASSQETGSSYEQYF.

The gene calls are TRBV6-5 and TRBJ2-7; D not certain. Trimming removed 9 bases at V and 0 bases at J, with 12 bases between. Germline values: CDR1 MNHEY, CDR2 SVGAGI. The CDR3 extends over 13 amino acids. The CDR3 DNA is TGTGCCAGTAGTCACCGGTGCTCCTACGAGCAGTACTTC. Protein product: CASSHRCSYEQYF.

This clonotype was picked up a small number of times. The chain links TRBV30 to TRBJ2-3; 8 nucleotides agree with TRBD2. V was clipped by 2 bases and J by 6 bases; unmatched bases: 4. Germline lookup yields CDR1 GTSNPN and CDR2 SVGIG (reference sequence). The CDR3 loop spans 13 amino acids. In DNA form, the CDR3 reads TGTGCCTGGAGTTCGGGCGGGAGGGATACGCAGTATTTT. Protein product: CAWSSGGRDTQYF.

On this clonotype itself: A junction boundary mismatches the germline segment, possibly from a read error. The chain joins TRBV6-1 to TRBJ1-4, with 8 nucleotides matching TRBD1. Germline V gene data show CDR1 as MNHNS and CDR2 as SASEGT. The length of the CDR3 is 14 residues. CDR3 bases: TGTGCCAGCAGTAAGGACAGGGAGGGTGAAAAACTATTTTTT. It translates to CASSKDREGEKLFF.